The present entry profiles one TCR beta chain with its context. These data come from a study of cytomegalovirus exposure and HLA in healthy donors. Germline V lookup: CDR1 PRHDT, CDR2 FYEKMQ (reference sequence). This CDR3 region has 14 residues. Deletions cut 8 bases from V and 3 bases from J, with 16 bases between. The PCR contained 60 Vbeta and 13 Jbeta primers. Authors' methods: In a later analysis, of some 80 million unique beta chains, roughly 10 million appeared in at least two donors. Sequencing was performed with immunoSEQ multiplex PCR; in TCRdb, only in-frame clones are kept and a portion is missing. The D gene and trimming were derived from the DNA, and the V and J assignments and clone size from that table. In total, the table holds 150,000 to 200,000 clones.

Sequenced sample: PBMCs. The chain employs TRBV13 and TRBJ1-2, with D possibly being TRBD1 (5 bases). This receptor was identified in a boy under 18 in good health and CMV-seronegative. CDR3: CASGGAGYDYGYTF. The CDR3 region has the DNA TGTGCCAGCGGTGGGGCAGGGTACGACTATGGCTACACCTTC.